What follows are 25 T cell receptor beta chains derived from one specimen sequenced in a study of tumor and adjacent non-tumor tissue in lung cancer. Three rounds of nested PCR, following a modified ARM-PCR protocol, produced the TCRbeta library. TCRdb passed the multiplex PCR reads through MiXCR, listing each CDR3 protein once. The sample carries about 93,000 distinct CDR3 sequences, approximately 65% recorded once. No cell sorting was done before RNA was extracted from the tissue. Sequencing was done on a sample of lung tumor tissue. The receptor source for this set is a man in his sixties with non-small cell lung cancer.

Remarks on this clonotype: The junction shows a germline mismatch at one end, possibly a read error. The V gene is TRBV30, the J gene TRBJ2-3, with D perhaps TRBD2 (6 bases). The length of the CDR3 is 15 residues. In germline, CDR1 is GTSNPN, CDR2 SVGIG (reference sequence). CDR3 nucleotides: TGTGCCTGGAATATATCCTCCGGGAGCACAGATACGCGGTATTTT. As protein: CAWNISSGSTDTRYF.

This clonotype has more than one count but fewer than ten. A much larger clone differs from this one at a single base, so this may be a read error. This sequence joins TRBV6-6 and TRBJ1-5; D is ambiguous. Germline V gives CDR1 MNHNY, CDR2 SVGAGI (reference sequence). CDR3 size: 14 residues. CDR3 protein: CASSYSASNQTQHF. The CDR3 DNA sequence: TGTGCCAGCAGTTATAGCGCTAGCAATCAGACCCAGCATTTT.

Regarding this clonotype: At one end the junction does not follow the germline gene, possibly because of a read error. The chain couples TRBV4-2 to TRBJ2-4, with D possibly TRBD2 on 6 matching bases. Germline loops: CDR1 LGHNA, CDR2 YNFKEQ. The CDR3 extends over 19 amino acids. In DNA form, the CDR3 reads TGTGCCAGCAGCCAAGCGCAGGATAGCGGATCATTAGCCAAAAACATTCAGTACTTT. Protein sequence: CASSQAQDSGSLAKNIQYF.

A single count supports this clonotype. One end of the junction fails to match germline, which may point to a read error. The chain uses TRBV29-1 and TRBJ1-3; D uncertain. The CDR3 totals 15 residues. Germline CDR1 SQVTM, CDR2 ANQGSEA. CDR3 residues: CNVDFQVEGGNTIYF. In DNA, the CDR3 is TGCAACGTTGATTTTCAGGTTGAGGGTGGAAACACCATATATTTT.

This clonotype was counted a few times. This may be a read error: a much more frequent sequence differs by one nucleotide. V and J are TRBV5-4 and TRBJ2-1, with 13 bases that match TRBD2. The CDR3 sequence is 15 residues long. J lost 9 bases, V lost 3 bases, and 6 bases had no gene match. Germline V CDR1 and CDR2: SGHNT, YYREEE (reference sequence). In DNA, the CDR3 is TGTGCCAGCAGCTCCGGGACTAGCGGGAAAGCTGAGCAGTTCTTC. The encoded protein is CASSSGTSGKAEQFF.

Notes on this clonotype: At one end the junction does not follow the germline gene, possibly because of a read error. The rearrangement links TRBV11-3 to TRBJ2-1; TRBD2 is a possible D gene (5 bases). The germline gives CDR1 SGHNT, CDR2 YENEEA. The CDR3 is made up of 14 amino acids. The CDR3 loop is CASKQTTTSTEQLF. The DNA for the CDR3 is TGTGCCAGCAAACAGACTACTACGTCTACTGAGCAGTTATTC.

A remark on this clonotype: This may be a read error, as it is one base from a much larger clone. The chain employs TRBV7-9 and TRBJ1-1; D gene ambiguous. Germline-derived CDR1 and CDR2 are SEHNR and FQNEAQ (reference sequence). The CDR3 runs 13 residues. In DNA, the CDR3 is TGTGCCAGCAGCCGCGACATGAACAATGAAGCTTTCTTT. Translating gives CASSRDMNNEAFF.

This clonotype was observed many times. The chain has TRBV12-3 or TRBV12-4 and TRBJ2-1, with D unclear. CDR3 size: 13 residues. The ends were cut back, 1 base at V and 6 bases at J, with 7 bases in the middle. The CDR3, as DNA: TGTGCCAGCAGTTTAGGCGGCGGCAATGAGCAGTTCTTC. The encoded protein is CASSLGGGNEQFF.

On this clonotype itself: A much bigger clone sits one base away, suggesting this may be a read error. The chain couples TRBV2 to TRBJ1-5; 7 bases agree with TRBD1. The CDR3 consists of 13 residues. Germline CDR1 reads SNHLY; CDR2 reads FYNNEI. The CDR3 nucleotides read TGTGCCAACAGTGACAGGGAGGATCAGCCCCAGCATTTT. It encodes CANSDREDQPQHF. Variable domain in full (rest from reference TRBV2 and TRBJ1-5): EPEVTQTPSHQVTQMGQEVILRCVPISNHLYFYWYRQILGQKVEFLVSFYNNEISEKSEIFDDQFSVERPDGSNFTLKIRSTKLEDSAMYFCANSDREDQPQHFGDGTRLSIL.

This clonotype was detected many times. The V call is TRBV5-1, the J call TRBJ2-1; weak D call: TRBD1 (5 bases). The V and J ends lost 0 bases and 0 bases respectively, with 10 bases between them. This CDR3 has 16 amino acids. CDR1 is SGHRS and CDR2 is YFSETQ in the germline V gene. The CDR3 bases are TGCGCCAGCAGCTTGGGGGGCACCTTCTCCTACAATGAGCAGTTCTTC. It codes for CASSLGGTFSYNEQFF.

To note about this clonotype: A junction end diverges from the germline sequence, so it may reflect a read error. This chain connects TRBV20-1 to TRBJ1-1, with TRBD1 matching 7 bases. The CDR3 covers 13 residues. Germline loops: CDR1 DFQATT, CDR2 SNEGSKA (reference sequence). The chain's CDR3 is CRARKIPNRDSLF. The CDR3 region has the DNA TGCAGAGCTAGAAAGATTCCAAACCGGGACAGCCTTTTT.

As concerns this clonotype: A much larger clone lies a single base off, so this may be a read error. The chain couples TRBV18 to TRBJ1-4; D gene unclear. This CDR3 is built from 15 residues. The germline V gene has CDR1 KGHSH and CDR2 LQKENI. V lost 6 bases to trimming and J lost 7 bases, with 18 bases between them. The CDR3 loop is CASSARMGSAEKLFF. CDR3 sequence (DNA): TGTGCCAGCTCCGCGAGGATGGGTTCAGCTGAAAAACTGTTTTTT.

Details on this clonotype: The junction departs from germline at one end; a sequencing error may be responsible. This sequence joins TRBV7-9 and TRBJ1-4; 9 bases are a match to TRBD1. The CDR3 loop spans 14 amino acids. The V gene's germline CDR1 is SEHNR and CDR2 FQNEAQ (reference sequence). In DNA, the CDR3 is TGTGTCAGCAGCCAGGGACAGGGTAGTGAAAAACTGTTTTTT. Translated, it gives CVSSQGQGSEKLFF. Complete variable domain (other parts from reference TRBV7-9 and TRBJ1-4): DTGVSQNPRHKITKRGQNVTFRCDPISEHNRLYWYRQTLGQGPEFLTYFQNEAQLEKSRLLSDRFSAERPKGSFSTLEIQRTEQGDSAMYLCVSSQGQGSEKLFFGSGTQLSVL.

This clonotype was detected only a few times. This sequence joins TRBV19 and TRBJ2-1; 8 bases are a match to TRBD2. Germline V lookup: CDR1 LNHDA, CDR2 SQIVND (reference sequence). Trimming at V came to 9 bases and at J to 7 bases, leaving 8 bases not matched to a gene. This CDR3 region has 13 residues. CDR3 in DNA: TGTGCCAGCGGATTCGGGGGGGGGAATGAGCAGTTCTTC. Its protein product is CASGFGGGNEQFF.

Worth noting for this clonotype: At one of its ends the junction is not consistent with the germline gene, which may arise from a read error. The chain uses TRBV12-3 or TRBV12-4 and TRBJ2-1; D may be TRBD1 (6 bases). The CDR3 runs 15 residues. CDR3 DNA: TGTGCCAACAAAGAGGAGGACAGCTCCTACAATAAGCAGTTCTTC. Protein sequence: CANKEEDSSYNKQFF.

In this sample, this clonotype turned up a few times. Lacking the conserved final phenylalanine or tryptophan, this CDR3 likely reflects a read error. The limits of the CDR3 on the DNA are not certain, so only TCRdb's listed CDR3 is given. V gene TRBV6-6 combines with J gene TRBJ2-3; the table's TRBD1 call for D was not verified on the DNA. From germline, CDR1 is MNHNY and CDR2 SVGAGI (reference sequence). Ends included, the CDR3 has 17 residues. Here the CDR3 reads CASSYGEDSFYTDTRYL.

This clonotype was found many times. V usage is TRBV28 and J usage is TRBJ2-3; D uncertain. Germline CDR1 and CDR2: MDHEN and SYDVKM. The ends were cut back, 6 bases at V and 1 base at J, with 8 bases in the middle. This CDR3 is built from 13 residues. CDR3 in amino acids: CASRDWGTDTQYF. The CDR3 bases are TGTGCCAGCAGAGACTGGGGCACAGATACGCAGTATTTT.

The CDR3 nucleotides read TGTGCCAGCAGTTACCAATCGACAGGGTACGAGCAGTACTTC. This sequence encodes CASSYQSTGYEQYF. The chain couples TRBV6-2 or TRBV6-3 to TRBJ2-7; 7 positions agree with TRBD1. This CDR3 has 14 residues. Trimming removed 2 bases from V and 4 bases from J; junction bases left unmatched: 5. In germline, CDR1 is MNHEY, CDR2 SVGEGT.

This clonotype showed up just once. A much bigger clone sits one base away, suggesting this may be a read error. The J gene is TRBJ2-7, the V gene TRBV20-1, with 12 bases lining up with TRBD2. Germline CDR1 DFQATT, CDR2 SNEGSKA (reference sequence). The CDR3 extends over 13 amino acids. Unmatched junction bases numbered 8, after V lost 6 bases and J lost 8 bases. In DNA, the CDR3 is TGCAGTGCACCGACTAGCGGGAGCTCGAAGCAGTACTTC. Translated: CSAPTSGSSKQYF.

The chain uses TRBV11-3 and TRBJ1-2; D gene ambiguous. Germline V CDR1 and CDR2: SGHNT, YENEEA. The CDR3 runs 12 residues. Trimming shortened V by 5 bases and J by 4 bases, and 8 bases separated the two germline ends. The CDR3, as DNA: TGTGCCAGCAGCCCGGGTGCCTATGGCTACACCTTC. This sequence encodes CASSPGAYGYTF.

This clonotype has at least ten counts. The chain recombines TRBV20-1 with TRBJ2-5, with 7 bases lining up with TRBD2. There are 14 residues in the CDR3. With 5 bases clipped from V and 5 bases from J, the junction kept 11 bases outside the gene matches. Per the germline V gene, CDR1 is DFQATT and CDR2 is SNEGSKA (reference sequence). CDR3 coding DNA: TGCAGTGCTGCCCCCCAGCACGGGGGGGAGACCCAGTACTTC. This codes for CSAAPQHGGETQYF.

This rearrangement joins TRBV6-5 to TRBJ2-1, with D possibly TRBD1 on 6 matching bases. This CDR3 spans 14 amino acids. Germline CDR1 and CDR2: MNHEY and SVGAGI. With 6 bases removed from V and 10 bases from J, the gap between germline ends came to 19 bases. The CDR3 nucleotides are TGTGCCAGCAGGTTGCGGACAGAGGCTAACGAGCAGTTCTTC. As protein: CASRLRTEANEQFF.

Remarks on this clonotype: Mismatch with germline at one junction end may stem from a read error. The chain couples TRBV14 to TRBJ2-5, with D perhaps TRBD2 (5 bases). Germline CDR1 is SGHDN and CDR2 is FVKESK. CDR3 size: 13 residues. This chain's CDR3 is CASSDFVQETQYF. The CDR3, as DNA: TGCGCCAGCTCGGACTTTGTCCAAGAGACCCAGTACTTC.

For this clonotype: The conserved phenylalanine or tryptophan is not found at the CDR3 terminus, so this likely reflects a read error. J is TRBJ1-5 and V is TRBV6-2 or TRBV6-3; D is unclear. Germline assignment: CDR1 MNHEY and CDR2 SVGEGT. CDR3 length: 13 residues. Between the trimmed V and J ends, which lost 4 bases and 10 bases, there was a span of 14 bases. CDR3 bases: TGTGCCAGCAGTTCGGGAGAGGGCTCTCCCCAGCATATT. Residues: CASSSGEGSPQHI.

Remarks on this clonotype: A read error may produce the germline difference seen at one junction end. The V and J genes are TRBV6-6 and TRBJ2-2, with TRBD2 as a possible D gene (6 bases). Germline-derived CDR1 and CDR2 are MNHNY and SVGAGI (reference sequence). This CDR3 has 13 residues. The CDR3 region is CASSFTGGGVLFF. The DNA of the CDR3 is TGTGCCAGCAGTTTCACTGGTGGCGGGGTGCTGTTTTTC.